This is a list of T cell receptor beta chains from one sample in a study of human T cells and chemical hapten exposure. TCRdb passed the RACE reads through MiXCR, listing each CDR3 protein once. This table holds 150,000 to 200,000 distinct CDR3 sequences, roughly 15% found once. The sample was whole blood, taken in connection with sensitization to the hapten diphenylcyclopropenone (DPC). These TCRs come from a woman in her 30s with alopecia areata. Some clones in this sample may be carry-over from other donors' samples. The CDR3 runs from the conserved cysteine through the conserved F or W. The order of the fields is J gene, V gene, clone size, D gene, CDR3 protein, CDR3 DNA. D genes are given only for firm matches. Clone size appears in some rows only: once, few, many, or a class for an expanded clone.

>TRBJ2-2|TRBV7-9|few|-
CASSLRGHTGELFF
TGTGCCAGCAGCTTGCGGGGCCACACCGGGGAGCTGTTTTTT
>TRBJ1-5|TRBV4-1|few|-
CASSQGFSQPQHF
TGCGCCAGCAGCCAGGGATTCAGTCAGCCCCAGCATTTT
>TRBJ1-6|TRBV20-1|few|TRBD1
CSASPGTANSPLHF
TGCAGTGCTAGCCCCGGGACAGCAAATTCACCCCTCCACTTT
>TRBJ1-1|TRBV4-2|few|-
CASSQRGQNTEAFF
TGTGCCAGCAGCCAACGGGGGCAGAACACTGAAGCTTTCTTT
>TRBJ2-1|TRBV5-1|-|TRBD2
CASSLATSGGPYNEQFF
TGCGCCAGCAGCTTGGCGACTAGCGGGGGACCCTACAATGAGCAGTTCTTC
>TRBJ2-7|TRBV9|few|TRBD1
CASSRGTGQYEQYF
TGTGCCAGCAGCAGGGGGACAGGACAATACGAGCAGTACTTC
>TRBJ1-5|TRBV5-6|many|-
CASSLGQGTQPQHF
TGTGCCAGCAGCTTGGGTCAGGGTACTCAGCCCCAGCATTTT
>TRBJ2-7|TRBV7-6|few|-
CASSSLDTPYEQYF
TGTGCCAGCAGCTCGCTAGACACACCCTACGAGCAGTACTTC
>TRBJ2-7|TRBV2|-|-
CASSEKQREYF
TGTGCCAGCAGTGAAAAACAGCGGGAGTACTTC
>TRBJ2-7|TRBV4-3|-|-
CASSQDTGPYEQYF
TGCGCCAGCAGCCAAGATACGGGTCCCTACGAGCAGTACTTC
>TRBJ2-4|TRBV2|-|-
CASSQDREGLLAKNIQYF
TGTGCCAGCAGTCAAGACAGGGAGGGCCTATTAGCCAAAAACATTCAGTACTTC
>TRBJ2-7|TRBV9|-|-
CASSVAPLGGEQYF
TGTGCCAGCAGCGTAGCTCCCTTAGGAGGTGAGCAGTACTTC
>TRBJ2-5|TRBV7-9|few|-
CASRKAEYEETQYF
TGTGCCAGCAGGAAAGCCGAATATGAAGAGACCCAGTACTTC
>TRBJ2-7|TRBV20-1|-|-
CSATRAQGHYEQYF
TGCAGTGCCACCCGGGCCCAGGGGCACTACGAGCAGTACTTC
>TRBJ2-1|TRBV4-3|-|TRBD2
CASSVEPRGSPNEQFF
TGCGCCAGCAGCGTCGAGCCTCGCGGGAGTCCCAATGAGCAGTTCTTC
>TRBJ2-5|TRBV21-1|few|-
CASSTIQGPQETQYF
TGTGCCAGCAGCACAATACAGGGGCCCCAAGAGACCCAGTACTTC
>TRBJ2-5|TRBV7-9|many|-
CASSSSGVQETQYF
TGTGCCAGCAGCTCATCCGGGGTACAAGAGACCCAGTACTTC
>TRBJ2-2|TRBV4-3|-|-
CASSPRLTDTGELFF
TGCGCCAGCAGCCCCAGGTTAACAGACACCGGGGAGCTGTTTTTT
>TRBJ2-7|TRBV20-1|many|-
CSAKTQGPGGTKNSYEQYF
TGCAGTGCTAAAACACAGGGGCCCGGAGGGACCAAAAACTCCTACGAGCAGTACTTC
>TRBJ2-7|TRBV24-1|-|TRBD2
CATSDYIAGRNEQYF
TGTGCCACCAGTGATTATATAGCGGGAAGGAACGAGCAGTACTTC
>TRBJ1-2|TRBV2|-|-
CASSVIESYGYTF
TGTGCCAGCAGTGTTATAGAGAGCTATGGCTACACCTTC
>TRBJ1-2|TRBV29-1|many|-
CSVESDHGYTF
TGCAGCGTTGAAAGTGATCATGGCTACACCTTC